The source of this TCR beta chain is a study of blood T cell repertoires in COVID-19. Study overall: The United States, Italy and Spain supplied acute and convalescent COVID-19 samples. PBMCs, B-cell-depleted T cells, or T cells were the source of the cDNA or gDNA that made up the material.

Data came from immunoSEQ multiplex PCR; TCRdb stores just in-frame clones and leaves some out. The sample holds about 80,000 clones, over 75% seen once. CDR1 and CDR2 from the germline V gene are SGHVS and FQNEAQ. The CDR3 extends over 15 amino acids. Deletions cut 3 bases from V and 2 bases from J, with 14 bases between. The receptor was isolated from a man older than 75 with acute or convalescent COVID-19. The rearrangement joins TRBV7-8 to TRBJ2-7; tentative D call: TRBD2 (5 bases). What was sequenced was peripheral blood. The CDR3 DNA sequence: TGTGCCAGCAGCTTGAGAGAGGGTGGCGCCTACGAGCAGTACTTC. Translation: CASSLREGGAYEQYF. Combining the CDR3 with reference TRBV7-8 and TRBJ2-7 gives the whole variable domain GAGVSQSPRYKVAKRGQDVALRCDPISGHVSLFWYQQALGQGPEFLTYFQNEAQLDKSGLPSDRFFAERPEGSVSTLKIQRTQQEDSAVYLCASSLREGGAYEQYFGPGTRLTVT.